These 10 T cell receptor beta chains share one sample of origin, sequenced in a study of cytomegalovirus exposure and HLA in healthy donors. Researchers ran the PCR with 60 Vbeta and 13 Jbeta primers. Produced via immunoSEQ multiplex PCR; TCRdb's table is partial and in-frame only. The sample lists about 95,000 clones; around 75% were seen once. Sequences were obtained from PBMCs. These receptors came from a man between 18 and 35 years old in good health and CMV-seropositive.

In DNA, the CDR3 is TGCGCCAGTACCTCAGAAGACATAGGCTCCTACAATGAGCAGTTCTTC. This sequence encodes CASTSEDIGSYNEQFF. This rearrangement joins TRBV4-1 to TRBJ2-1; D not certain. This CDR3 region has 16 residues. Trimming took off 9 bases at V and 0 bases at J, with 18 bases between the two ends. CDR1 is MGHRA and CDR2 is YSYEKL in the germline V gene.

J is TRBJ2-1 and V is TRBV30; D remains ambiguous. From germline, CDR1 is GTSNPN and CDR2 SVGIG (reference sequence). Trimming took off 6 bases at V and 6 bases at J, with 6 bases between the two ends. CDR3 length: 10 amino acids. As DNA, the CDR3 is TGTGCCTGCGGCGGCAATGAGCAGTTCTTC. Encoded protein: CACGGNEQFF.

This clone has only a few counts. This chain links TRBV29-1 with TRBJ1-2; 7 nucleotides agree with TRBD1. Germline V gene lookup returns CDR1 SQVTM and CDR2 ANQGSEA. The CDR3 sequence is 13 residues long. V shed 3 bases and J 2 bases; nucleotides not matched to a gene: 3. This chain's CDR3 is CSVDTTGNYGYTF. The CDR3 nucleotides read TGCAGCGTTGATACGACAGGGAACTATGGCTACACCTTC.

This sequence joins TRBV5-8 and TRBJ1-1; 8 positions match TRBD1. This CDR3 contains 13 residues. The V segment lost 2 bases and the J segment 5 bases; nucleotides outside the gene matches: 2. Germline-derived CDR1 and CDR2 are SGHTS and YDEGEE. The CDR3: CASSLTGGTEAFF. The DNA of the CDR3 is TGTGCCAGCAGCTTAACAGGGGGGACTGAAGCTTTCTTT. The entire variable domain, with the rest obtained from reference TRBV5-8 and TRBJ1-1, is as follows: EAGVTQSPTHLIKTRGQQATLRCSPISGHTSVYWYQQALGLGLQFLLWYDEGEERNRGNFPPRFSGRQFPNYSSELNVNALELEDSALYLCASSLTGGTEAFFGQGTRLTVV.

J is TRBJ2-7 and V is TRBV19, with D hard to call. Germline V lookup: CDR1 LNHDA, CDR2 SQIVND (reference sequence). CDR3 length equals 14 residues. Trimming took 3 bases from V and 2 from J, leaving 11 bases between them. The CDR3 protein is CASSISHNTYEQYF. As DNA, the CDR3 is TGTGCCAGTAGTATCTCCCACAATACCTACGAGCAGTACTTC.

This clone is a singleton in its sample. V and J are TRBV5-1 and TRBJ2-7; 10 bases agree with TRBD1. CDR1 SGHRS and CDR2 YFSETQ come from the germline V gene. The CDR3 extends over 15 amino acids. V dropped 0 bases and J dropped 1; count of bases not matched to a gene: 1. CDR3 in amino acids: CASSLGGQGSYEQYF. Here the CDR3 DNA reads TGCGCCAGCAGCTTGGGGGGACAGGGGTCCTACGAGCAGTACTTC.

The chain uses TRBV7-9 and TRBJ2-3, with 9 positions matching TRBD2. There are 15 residues in the CDR3. V dropped 7 bases and J dropped 3; count of bases not matched to a gene: 8. Germline V gene lookup returns CDR1 SEHNR and CDR2 FQNEAQ (reference sequence). The CDR3 reads CASKRLAGRTDTQYF. The CDR3 DNA reads TGTGCCAGCAAACGGCTAGCGGGGCGGACAGATACGCAGTATTTT.

The gene calls are TRBV5-6 and TRBJ2-7; perhaps TRBD1 as D (6 bases). V gave up 2 bases and J gave up 5 bases, with 14 bases separating them. The CDR3 consists of 14 residues. The germline V gene encodes CDR1 SGHDT and CDR2 YYEEEE. The CDR3, as DNA: TGTGCCAGCAGCTTACGAGGGGGTTTCGACGAGCAGTACTTC. It codes for CASSLRGGFDEQYF.

The table lists this clone with a few counts. The DNA is omitted, as the CDR3 cannot be located on it reliably, and the CDR3 follows TCRdb's listing. V gene TRBV5-6 combines with J gene TRBJ2-5; the table's D call, TRBD1, has no DNA check behind it. The CDR3 is 15 amino acids long, termini counted. Germline V gene data show CDR1 as SGHDT and CDR2 as YYEEEE. This CDR3 reads CASSFGQGYQETQYF.

This rearrangement joins TRBV27 to TRBJ1-2, with D possibly TRBD1 on 5 matching bases. The CDR3 is made up of 12 amino acids. Trimming removed 7 bases from V and 7 bases from J, with 13 bases in between. Per germline, CDR1 MNHEY and CDR2 SMNVEV (reference sequence). The CDR3 region has the DNA TGTGCCAGCACCGGCGGGGGTGGTGGCTACACCTTC. It yields the protein CASTGGGGGYTF.